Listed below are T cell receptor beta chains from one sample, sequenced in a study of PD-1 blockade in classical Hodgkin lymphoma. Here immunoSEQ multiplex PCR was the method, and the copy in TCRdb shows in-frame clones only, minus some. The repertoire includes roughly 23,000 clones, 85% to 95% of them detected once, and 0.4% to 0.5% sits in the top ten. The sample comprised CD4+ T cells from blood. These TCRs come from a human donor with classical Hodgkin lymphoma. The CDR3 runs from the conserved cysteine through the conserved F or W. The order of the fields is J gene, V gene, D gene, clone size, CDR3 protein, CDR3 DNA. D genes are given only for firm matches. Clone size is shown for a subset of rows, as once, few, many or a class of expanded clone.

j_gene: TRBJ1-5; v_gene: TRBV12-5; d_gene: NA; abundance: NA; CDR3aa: CASGLVIGVGYNQPQHF; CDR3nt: TGTGCTAGTGGTTTGGTAATAGGGGTGGGATACAATCAGCCCCAGCATTTT
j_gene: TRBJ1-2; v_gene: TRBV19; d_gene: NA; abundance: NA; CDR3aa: CASSIAVTYGYTF; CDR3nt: TGTGCCAGTAGTATCGCGGTGACCTATGGCTACACCTTC
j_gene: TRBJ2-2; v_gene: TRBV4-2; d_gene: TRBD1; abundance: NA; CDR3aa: CASSQGGQGELGYDTGELFF; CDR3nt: TGTGCCAGCAGCCAAGGAGGACAGGGGGAATTGGGTTATGACACCGGGGAGCTGTTTTTT
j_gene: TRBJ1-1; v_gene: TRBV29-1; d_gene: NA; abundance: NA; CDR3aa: CSVVHKNTEAFF; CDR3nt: TGCAGCGTTGTTCACAAGAACACTGAAGCTTTCTTT
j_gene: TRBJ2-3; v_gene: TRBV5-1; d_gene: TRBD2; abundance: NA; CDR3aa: CASSWGLGSTTQYF; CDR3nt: TGCGCCAGCAGCTGGGGACTAGGAAGTACCACGCAGTATTTT
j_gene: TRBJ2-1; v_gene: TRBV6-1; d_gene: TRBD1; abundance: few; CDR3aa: CASSWTGGYEQFF; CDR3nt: TGTGCCAGCAGTTGGACAGGGGGCTATGAGCAGTTCTTC
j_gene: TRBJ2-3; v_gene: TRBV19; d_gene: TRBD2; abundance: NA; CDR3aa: CASSEGGGGGLFTQYF; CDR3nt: TGTGCCAGTAGTGAGGGAGGCGGGGGAGGTCTGTTTACGCAGTATTTT
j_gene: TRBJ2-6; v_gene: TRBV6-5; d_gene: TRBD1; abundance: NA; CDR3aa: CASSLRGRGANVLTF; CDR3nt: TGTGCCAGCAGTTTAAGGGGGCGTGGGGCCAACGTCCTGACTTTC
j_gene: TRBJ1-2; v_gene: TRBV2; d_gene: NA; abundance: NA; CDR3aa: CASSEAGSNYGYTF; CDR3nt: TGTGCCAGCAGTGAAGCAGGGTCCAACTATGGCTACACCTTC
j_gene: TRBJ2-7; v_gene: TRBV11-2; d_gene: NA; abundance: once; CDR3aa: CASSLSWSYEQYF; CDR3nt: TGTGCCAGCAGCTTAAGTTGGTCCTACGAGCAGTACTTC
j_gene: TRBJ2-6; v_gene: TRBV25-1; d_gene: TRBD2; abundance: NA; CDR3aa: CASSGGGGANVLTF; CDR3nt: TGTGCCAGCAGTGGGGGGGGTGGGGCCAACGTCCTGACTTTC
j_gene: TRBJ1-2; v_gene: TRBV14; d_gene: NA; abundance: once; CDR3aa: CASSQVSGWNYGYTF; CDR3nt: TGTGCCAGCAGCCAAGTGTCGGGTTGGAACTATGGCTACACCTTC
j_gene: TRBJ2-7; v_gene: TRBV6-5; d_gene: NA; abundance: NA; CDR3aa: CASSYRQTYEQYF; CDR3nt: TGTGCCAGCAGTTATCGTCAAACCTACGAGCAGTACTTC
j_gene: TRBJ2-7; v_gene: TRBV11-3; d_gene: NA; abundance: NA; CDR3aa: CASSLDPHEQYF; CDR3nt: TGTGCCAGCAGCTTAGATCCCCACGAGCAGTACTTC
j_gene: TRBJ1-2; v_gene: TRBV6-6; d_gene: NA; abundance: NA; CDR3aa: CASSADINYGYTF; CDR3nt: TGTGCCAGCAGTGCCGACATTAACTATGGCTACACCTTC
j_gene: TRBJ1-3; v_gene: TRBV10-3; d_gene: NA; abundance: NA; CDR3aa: CAISVTGRRSGNTIYF; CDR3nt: TGTGCCATCAGTGTAACCGGGCGCCGCTCTGGAAACACCATATATTTT
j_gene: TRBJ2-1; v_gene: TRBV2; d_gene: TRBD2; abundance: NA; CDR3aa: CASSEQAGGWGEQFF; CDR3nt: TGTGCCAGCAGTGAACAAGCGGGAGGGTGGGGTGAGCAGTTCTTC
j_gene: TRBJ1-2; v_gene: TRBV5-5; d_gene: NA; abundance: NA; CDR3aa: CASSLNVGRYGYTF; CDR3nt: TGTGCCAGCAGCCTAAATGTAGGACGCTATGGCTACACCTTC
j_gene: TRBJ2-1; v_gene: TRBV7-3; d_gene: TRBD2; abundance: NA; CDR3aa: CASSPPGLAGGPAYNEQFF; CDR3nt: TGTGCCAGCAGCCCCCCGGGACTAGCGGGGGGACCTGCCTACAATGAGCAGTTCTTC
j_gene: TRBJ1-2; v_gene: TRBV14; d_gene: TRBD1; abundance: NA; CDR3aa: CASSLDRGLYGYTF; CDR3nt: TGTGCCAGCAGCCTTGACAGGGGGTTGTATGGCTACACCTTC
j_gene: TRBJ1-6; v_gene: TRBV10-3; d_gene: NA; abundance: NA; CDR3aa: CAISESGPGNSPLHF; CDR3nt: TGTGCCATCAGTGAGTCAGGCCCAGGTAATTCACCCCTCCACTTT
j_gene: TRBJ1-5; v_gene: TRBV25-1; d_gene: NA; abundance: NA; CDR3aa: CASSWGEQPQHF; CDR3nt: TGTGCCAGCAGTTGGGGCGAACAGCCCCAGCATTTT
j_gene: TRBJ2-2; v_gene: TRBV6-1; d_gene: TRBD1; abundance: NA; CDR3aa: CASRRTGYTGELFF; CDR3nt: TGTGCCAGCAGGAGGACAGGGTACACCGGGGAGCTGTTTTTT